This is a list of T cell receptor beta chains from one sample in a study of OX40 agonist ivuxolimab in advanced cancers. Sequenced by immunoSEQ multiplex PCR; TCRdb stores in-frame clones only, minus some. The sample has approximately 58,000 clones, about four fifths seen once. Source: CD4+ or CD8+ T cells sorted from blood, taken in a trial of the OX40 agonist ivuxolimab. The receptors derive from an adult with an advanced solid tumor such as melanoma, head and neck, liver or kidney cancer. The CDR3 runs from the conserved cysteine through the conserved F or W. A D gene is named only where the DNA matches it firmly. Part of the rows lack a size; the others show once, few, many or a class for expanded clones.

J | V | size | D | CDR3 | DNA
TRBJ2-4 | TRBV6-1 | NA | TRBD1 | CASSEAETGGVPKNIQYF | TGTGCCAGCAGTGAAGCTGAGACAGGGGGCGTCCCCAAAAACATTCAGTACTTC
TRBJ2-7 | TRBV7-2 | NA | TRBD2 | CASSSLTSGRNYEQYF | TGTGCCAGCAGCTCCCTGACTAGCGGTCGTAACTACGAGCAGTACTTC
TRBJ1-4 | TRBV5-1 | NA | TRBD1 | CASSLEWTGGEKLFF | TGCGCCAGCAGCCTGGAGTGGACAGGGGGAGAAAAACTGTTTTTT
TRBJ2-5 | TRBV10-1 | NA | NA | CASSAALLETQYF | TGCGCCAGCAGTGCGGCACTTCTGGAGACCCAGTACTTC
TRBJ1-2 | TRBV30 | NA | NA | CAWSGGVYGYTF | TGTGCCTGGAGTGGCGGAGTCTATGGCTACACCTTC
TRBJ2-4 | TRBV25-1 | once | TRBD2 | CASSEASGGRQYF | TGTGCCAGCAGTGAAGCTAGCGGGGGCCGACAGTACTTC
TRBJ2-7 | TRBV6-6 | NA | TRBD1 | CASSSVDRGPSEQYF | TGTGCCAGCAGTTCCGTAGACAGGGGGCCAAGCGAGCAGTACTTC
TRBJ1-1 | TRBV2 | NA | NA | CASSESETGTEAFF | TGTGCCAGCAGTGAAAGTGAGACCGGTACTGAAGCTTTCTTT
TRBJ2-1 | TRBV6-5 | NA | NA | CASSSGSSYNEQFF | TGTGCCAGCAGTTCGGGGAGCTCCTACAATGAGCAGTTCTTC
TRBJ1-3 | TRBV18 | NA | NA | CASSPRAPRGAGNTIYF | TGTGCCAGCTCACCTAGGGCCCCAAGGGGCGCTGGAAACACCATATATTTT
TRBJ2-7 | TRBV5-6 | NA | NA | CASSLPWTHEQYF | TGTGCCAGCAGCTTACCATGGACTCACGAGCAGTACTTC
TRBJ1-5 | TRBV30 | few | NA | CAWSRERNQPQHF | TGTGCCTGGAGTCGGGAGAGAAATCAGCCCCAGCATTTT
TRBJ1-2 | TRBV5-1 | NA | TRBD1 | CASSEGTGGTYGYTF | TGCGCCAGCAGCGAAGGGACAGGGGGGACTTATGGCTACACCTTC
TRBJ1-1 | TRBV7-9 | few | NA | CASSPRGPDTEAFF | TGTGCCAGCAGCCCCCGGGGTCCGGACACTGAAGCTTTCTTT
TRBJ2-2 | TRBV4-2 | NA | NA | CASSPTIGQSGELFF | TGTGCCAGCAGCCCAACGATCGGACAGAGCGGGGAGCTGTTTTTT
TRBJ2-7 | TRBV10-3 | NA | NA | CAISDVKTYEQYF | TGTGCCATCAGTGACGTCAAAACCTACGAGCAGTACTTC
TRBJ2-5 | TRBV18 | once | NA | CASSPYWAQGETQYF | TGTGCCAGCTCACCGTACTGGGCGCAGGGAGAGACCCAGTACTTC
TRBJ1-1 | TRBV14 | few | NA | CASSQAGMNTEAFF | TGTGCCAGCAGCCAAGCGGGCATGAACACTGAAGCTTTCTTT
TRBJ2-7 | TRBV27 | NA | TRBD1 | CASSSTGGLPPGQYF | TGTGCCAGCAGTTCAACAGGGGGCTTACCCCCCGGGCAGTACTTC
TRBJ2-7 | TRBV7-2 | NA | NA | CASSPLMRQKDYEQYF | TGTGCCAGCAGCCCTCTTATGAGACAGAAAGACTACGAGCAGTACTTC
TRBJ1-1 | TRBV6-5 | NA | NA | CASSYRTAGAFF | TGTGCCAGCAGTTACAGGACAGCGGGCGCTTTCTTT
TRBJ2-2 | TRBV30 | NA | TRBD2 | CAWSVLAGDTGELFF | TGTGCCTGGAGTGTTTTAGCGGGAGACACCGGGGAGCTGTTTTTT
TRBJ2-7 | TRBV18 | NA | TRBD1 | CASSPGQSWEQYF | TGTGCCAGCTCCCCGGGACAGTCTTGGGAGCAGTACTTC
TRBJ1-2 | TRBV29-1 | NA | TRBD1 | CSVEDLQGSTYGYTF | TGCAGCGTTGAAGATCTACAGGGGTCAACCTATGGCTACACCTTC
TRBJ2-7 | TRBV19 | NA | NA | CASSISGIYEQYF | TGTGCCAGTAGTATCTCAGGGATTTACGAGCAGTACTTC
TRBJ1-3 | TRBV6-4 | NA | NA | CASGGALGVSGNTIYF | TGTGCCAGCGGAGGGGCCCTAGGGGTCTCTGGAAACACCATATATTTT
TRBJ1-4 | TRBV7-9 | NA | NA | CASSLRLDEKLFF | TGTGCCAGCAGCTTAAGGCTGGATGAAAAACTGTTTTTT
TRBJ1-2 | TRBV11-3 | NA | TRBD1 | CASSSSTGQSNYGYTF | TGTGCCAGCAGCTCATCTACGGGACAGAGTAACTATGGCTACACCTTC
TRBJ2-2 | TRBV5-1 | once | NA | CASSLIARTNTGELFF | TGCGCCAGCAGCTTGATAGCCAGAACGAACACCGGGGAGCTGTTTTTT
TRBJ2-7 | TRBV25-1 | NA | TRBD1 | CASSPPGGQGLEQYF | TGTGCCAGCAGTCCCCCCGGGGGACAGGGTCTCGAGCAGTACTTC
TRBJ2-4 | TRBV30 | NA | TRBD1 | CAWSADRGAKNIQYF | TGTGCCTGGAGCGCTGACAGGGGGGCCAAAAACATTCAGTACTTC
TRBJ2-7 | TRBV7-2 | NA | TRBD2 | CASSLELAGYEQYF | TGTGCCAGCAGCTTAGAACTAGCGGGCTACGAGCAGTACTTC
TRBJ2-7 | TRBV5-1 | NA | TRBD2 | CASRGTSVSYEQYF | TGCGCCAGCAGAGGGACTAGCGTCTCCTACGAGCAGTACTTC
TRBJ2-4 | TRBV19 | once | TRBD1 | CASSGQGVGNIQYF | TGTGCCAGTAGTGGACAGGGAGTGGGCAACATTCAGTACTTC
TRBJ1-5 | TRBV30 | few | TRBD1 | CAWSADRGHQPQHF | TGTGCCTGGAGTGCGGACAGGGGGCATCAGCCCCAGCATTTT
TRBJ2-3 | TRBV4-1 | once | NA | CASSQMSARAPHTQYF | TGCGCCAGCAGCCAGATGTCTGCGCGGGCTCCCCACACGCAGTATTTT
TRBJ2-1 | TRBV5-1 | NA | TRBD2 | CASSLQRGGPNEQFF | TGCGCCAGCAGCTTGCAGCGGGGGGGCCCCAATGAGCAGTTCTTC
TRBJ1-2 | TRBV10-3 | NA | NA | CAISEPPRGGYTF | TGTGCCATCAGTGAGCCCCCCCGTGGTGGCTACACCTTC
TRBJ2-7 | TRBV5-4 | once | TRBD1 | CASSQGQGAYEQYF | TGTGCCAGCAGCCAAGGACAGGGGGCATACGAGCAGTACTTC
TRBJ1-5 | TRBV10-3 | NA | NA | CAISDSSSNQPQHF | TGTGCCATCAGTGATAGCAGTAGCAATCAGCCCCAGCATTTT
TRBJ1-1 | TRBV7-2 | NA | NA | CASSSQTGLGTEAFF | TGTGCCAGCAGCTCCCAGACAGGCCTCGGAACTGAAGCTTTCTTT
TRBJ2-3 | TRBV4-1 | few | TRBD1 | CASSPPGTGGNTQYF | TGCGCCAGCAGCCCCCCGGGGACAGGAGGGAATACGCAGTATTTT
TRBJ1-6 | TRBV9 | NA | TRBD1 | CASSGDRGAGSPLHF | TGTGCCAGCAGCGGCGACAGGGGAGCGGGCTCACCCCTCCACTTT
TRBJ1-3 | TRBV30 | NA | NA | CAWSGVSSGNTIYF | TGTGCCTGGAGCGGGGTCAGCTCTGGAAACACCATATATTTT
TRBJ2-5 | TRBV11-3 | few | NA | CASSLTGLALIETKETQYF | TGTGCCAGCAGCCTCACAGGACTCGCCTTGATTGAGACCAAGGAGACCCAGTACTTC
TRBJ2-6 | TRBV6-5 | NA | NA | CASSFGSSSGANVLTF | TGTGCCAGCAGTTTTGGCAGTTCCTCTGGGGCCAACGTCCTGACTTTC
TRBJ2-7 | TRBV10-2 | NA | TRBD2 | CASRNGRERIYEQYF | TGCGCCAGCCGTAATGGGCGGGAGAGAATCTACGAGCAGTACTTC
TRBJ2-2 | TRBV10-3 | NA | TRBD2 | CAIRTTSGGYTGELFF | TGTGCCATCAGAACCACTAGCGGGGGCTACACCGGGGAGCTGTTTTTT
TRBJ1-1 | TRBV18 | once | NA | CASSGSMSRDKAFF | TGTGCCAGCTCAGGTTCCATGTCCCGGGACAAAGCTTTCTTT
TRBJ2-5 | TRBV5-5 | NA | NA | CASSLEPFEGTQYF | TGTGCCAGCAGCTTGGAACCCTTTGAGGGGACCCAGTACTTC
TRBJ2-2 | TRBV5-5 | NA | NA | CASSQDVWGINTGELFF | TGTGCCAGCAGCCAAGACGTTTGGGGAATCAACACCGGGGAGCTGTTTTTT
TRBJ2-1 | TRBV7-2 | NA | NA | CASSPPWSGEQFF | TGTGCCAGCAGCCCCCCTTGGTCGGGGGAGCAGTTCTTC
TRBJ2-5 | TRBV5-1 | NA | TRBD2 | CASSLVSMGGQETQYF | TGCGCCAGCAGCTTGGTATCCATGGGGGGGCAAGAGACCCAGTACTTC
TRBJ1-3 | TRBV29-1 | NA | NA | CSVEAGTGNTIYF | TGCAGCGTTGAGGCGGGGACTGGAAACACCATATATTTT
TRBJ1-2 | TRBV28 | NA | NA | CASSQGPHYGYTF | TGTGCCAGCAGTCAGGGACCGCACTATGGCTACACCTTC
TRBJ2-7 | TRBV15 | NA | TRBD2 | CATSRGTSGGYEQYF | TGTGCCACCAGCAGAGGGACTAGCGGGGGATACGAGCAGTACTTC
TRBJ2-5 | TRBV5-6 | few | TRBD2 | CASSGDYGQETQYF | TGTGCCAGCAGCGGGGACTACGGACAAGAGACCCAGTACTTC